This TCR beta chain was retrieved from a study of post-analysis software for immune sequencing data. Study-level points and caveats: Among five TRBV segments more frequent in patients than controls were TRBV5-6, TRBV5-1 and TRBV20-1. Multiple sclerosis was associated with a significant reduction in normalized Chao1 diversity relative to controls.

Points on this clonotype: What it binds is unknown.

Germline assignment: CDR1 DFQATT and CDR2 SNEGSKA (reference sequence). J gave up 5 bases and V 6 bases, and 13 bases lay outside the gene matches. This CDR3 comprises 15 residues. Prepared libraries of TCR beta cDNA carried unique molecular identifiers. The source material, 1 to 10 million T cells, gave rise to 450,000 to 550,000 cDNA molecules. TCRdb redid the calling of the PCR reads with MiXCR, one entry per CDR3 protein. The sample lists 750,000 to 950,000 distinct CDR3 sequences; roughly 58% were seen once. The source material was blood. The origin of this receptor is a girl aged 10 to 17 with multiple sclerosis. This sequence joins TRBV20-1 and TRBJ1-5; 7 nucleotides align to TRBD1. Here the CDR3 reads CSASPGTVLYQPQHF. The CDR3 nucleotides read TGCAGTGCGTCCCCCGGGACAGTCCTTTATCAGCCCCAGCATTTT.